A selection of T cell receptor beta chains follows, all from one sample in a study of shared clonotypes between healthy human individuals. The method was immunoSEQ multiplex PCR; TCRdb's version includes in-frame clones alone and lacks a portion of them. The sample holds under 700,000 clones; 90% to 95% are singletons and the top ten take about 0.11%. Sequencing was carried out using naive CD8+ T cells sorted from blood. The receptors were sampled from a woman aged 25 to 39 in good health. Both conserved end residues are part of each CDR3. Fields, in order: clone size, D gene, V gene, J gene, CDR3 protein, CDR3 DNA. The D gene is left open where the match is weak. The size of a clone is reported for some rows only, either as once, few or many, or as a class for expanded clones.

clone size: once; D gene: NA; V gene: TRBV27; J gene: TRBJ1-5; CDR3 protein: CASSLGGDDQPQHF; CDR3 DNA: TGTGCCAGCAGCCTGGGGGGCGACGATCAGCCCCAGCATTTT
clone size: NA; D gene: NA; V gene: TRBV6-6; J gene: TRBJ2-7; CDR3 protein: CASSYSWDLAYEQYF; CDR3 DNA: TGTGCCAGCAGTTACTCCTGGGACTTAGCGTACGAGCAGTACTTC
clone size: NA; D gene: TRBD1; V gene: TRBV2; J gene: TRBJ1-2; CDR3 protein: CASSEPGQGAGGYTF; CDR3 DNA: TGTGCCAGCAGTGAACCGGGACAGGGGGCAGGAGGCTACACCTTC
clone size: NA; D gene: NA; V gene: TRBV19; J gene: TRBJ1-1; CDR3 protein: CASTEESNTEAFF; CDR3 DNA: TGTGCCAGTACGGAAGAATCGAACACTGAAGCTTTCTTT
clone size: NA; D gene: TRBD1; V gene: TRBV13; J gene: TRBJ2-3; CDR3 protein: CASTADRSTDTQYF; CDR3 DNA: TGTGCCAGCACCGCGGACAGGAGCACAGATACGCAGTATTTT
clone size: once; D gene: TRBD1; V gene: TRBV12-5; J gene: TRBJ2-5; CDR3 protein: CASGTGDGETQYF; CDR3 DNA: TGTGCTAGTGGGACAGGGGATGGAGAGACCCAGTACTTC
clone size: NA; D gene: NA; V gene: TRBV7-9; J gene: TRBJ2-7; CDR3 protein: CASSPPTGPYEQYF; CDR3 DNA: TGTGCCAGCAGCCCACCGACAGGTCCCTACGAGCAGTACTTC
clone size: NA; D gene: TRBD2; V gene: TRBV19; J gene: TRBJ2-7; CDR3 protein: CASSPASGSYEQYF; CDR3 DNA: TGTGCCAGTAGTCCCGCTAGCGGGAGCTACGAGCAGTACTTC
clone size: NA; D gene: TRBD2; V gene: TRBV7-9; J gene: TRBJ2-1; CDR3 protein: CASSPGLAEQFF; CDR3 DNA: TGTGCCAGCAGCCCGGGACTAGCAGAGCAGTTCTTC
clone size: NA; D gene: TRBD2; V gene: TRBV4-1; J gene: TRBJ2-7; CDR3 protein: CASSQEPGLAVYEQYF; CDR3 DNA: TGCGCCAGCAGCCAAGAGCCCGGACTAGCGGTTTACGAGCAGTACTTC
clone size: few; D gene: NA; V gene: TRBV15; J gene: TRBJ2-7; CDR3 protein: CATRPGSSYEQYF; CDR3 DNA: TGTGCCACCAGGCCAGGGTCCTCCTACGAGCAGTACTTC
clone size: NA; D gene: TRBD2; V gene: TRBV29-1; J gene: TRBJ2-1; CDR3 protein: CSVASGLAGGAEQFF; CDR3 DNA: TGCAGCGTTGCATCTGGACTAGCGGGAGGGGCTGAGCAGTTCTTC
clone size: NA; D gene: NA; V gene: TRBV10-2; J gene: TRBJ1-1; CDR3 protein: CASSGPWRTEAFF; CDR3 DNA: TGCGCCAGCAGTGGACCCTGGCGCACTGAAGCTTTCTTT
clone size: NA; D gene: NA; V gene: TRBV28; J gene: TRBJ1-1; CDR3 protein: CASSFAGTEAFF; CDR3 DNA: TGTGCCAGCAGTTTCGCGGGCACTGAAGCTTTCTTT
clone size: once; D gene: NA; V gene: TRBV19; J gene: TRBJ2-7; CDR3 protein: CASGDRDHSYEQYF; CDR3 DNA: TGTGCCAGTGGGGACCGGGATCATTCCTACGAGCAGTACTTC
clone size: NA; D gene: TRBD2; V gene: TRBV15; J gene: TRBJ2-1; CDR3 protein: CATSGTSGTSVEQFF; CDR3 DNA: TGTGCCACCAGCGGAACCTCCGGGACTAGCGTTGAGCAGTTCTTC
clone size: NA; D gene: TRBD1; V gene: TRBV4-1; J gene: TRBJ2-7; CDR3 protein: CASSPKAQGNEQYF; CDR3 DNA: TGCGCCAGCAGCCCTAAGGCACAGGGGAACGAGCAGTACTTC
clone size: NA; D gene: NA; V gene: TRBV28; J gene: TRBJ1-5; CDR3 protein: CASSLQGTQPQHF; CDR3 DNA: TGTGCCAGCAGTTTACAGGGTACGCAGCCCCAGCATTTT
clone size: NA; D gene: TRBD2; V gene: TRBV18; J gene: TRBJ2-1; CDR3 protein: CASSPEGGPGNEQFF; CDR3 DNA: TGTGCCAGCTCACCGGAGGGAGGGCCCGGCAATGAGCAGTTCTTC
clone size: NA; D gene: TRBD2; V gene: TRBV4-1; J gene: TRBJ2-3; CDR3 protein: CASSQGPSGGDTQYF; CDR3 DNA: TGCGCCAGCAGCCAAGGGCCTAGCGGGGGAGATACGCAGTATTTT
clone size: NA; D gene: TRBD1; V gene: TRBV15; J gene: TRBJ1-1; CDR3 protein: CATSNTGVGTEAFF; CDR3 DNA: TGTGCCACCAGCAACACAGGGGTGGGCACTGAAGCTTTCTTT
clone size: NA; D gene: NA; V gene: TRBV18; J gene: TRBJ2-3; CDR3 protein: CASSDRGVYTQYF; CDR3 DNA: TGTGCCAGCTCGGATCGAGGGGTGTATACGCAGTATTTT